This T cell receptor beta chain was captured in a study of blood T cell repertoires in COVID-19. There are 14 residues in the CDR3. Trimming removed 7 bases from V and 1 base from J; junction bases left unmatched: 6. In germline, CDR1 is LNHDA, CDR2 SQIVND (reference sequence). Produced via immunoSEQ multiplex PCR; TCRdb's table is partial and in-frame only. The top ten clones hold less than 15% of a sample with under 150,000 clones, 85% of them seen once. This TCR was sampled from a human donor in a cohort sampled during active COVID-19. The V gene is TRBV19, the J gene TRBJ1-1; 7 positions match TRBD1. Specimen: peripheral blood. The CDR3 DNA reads TGTGCCAGTATTAACAGGGGACCGAACACTGAAGCTTTCTTT. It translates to CASINRGPNTEAFF.